This paragraph reports one T cell receptor (beta chain). Profiled with immunoSEQ multiplex PCR; TCRdb holds only in-frame clones, not every one. The data hold about 70,000 clones, with about nine tenths observed a single time. V was trimmed by 1 base and J by 7 bases, leaving 16 bases between them. CDR3 length equals 15 residues. Germline assignment: CDR1 SNHLY and CDR2 FYNNEI. The sample originates from a study of blood T cell repertoires in COVID-19. This chain uses TRBV2 with TRBJ1-2, with D unclear. The receptor comes from a woman aged 18-30 years with acute or convalescent COVID-19. Sequenced sample: peripheral blood. Here the CDR3 DNA reads TGTGCCAGCAGTGAAGTAGTCCCCGGGGAGTTTGGCTACACCTTC. This gives the protein CASSEVVPGEFGYTF.